At least ten counts were recorded for the clone carrying this TCR beta chain. Antigen specificity is unknown. The sample is drawn from a study of CD8 T cells in ankylosing spondylitis. Overall study results and limits: As for the disease-linked clones, they showed a CD8+ phenotype and occurred at relatively low frequencies in peripheral blood. Previous work reported some of these motif variants in the synovial fluid and blood of reactive arthritis. Within matched ankylosing spondylitis synovial fluid, disease-linked clones were reportedly significantly enriched.

The germline V and J ends were trimmed by 4 bases and 10 bases, with 26 bases remaining between them. Germline V CDR1 and CDR2: ENHRY, SYGVKD. This CDR3 has 16 amino acids. It was by quantitative 5'-RACE with molecular barcodes that TCR beta libraries were made. TCRdb independently ran MiXCR on the 5' RACE reads; one entry per CDR3 protein. The data contain approximately 290,000 distinct CDR3 sequences, less than 25% of them singletons. The TCR was taken from a female donor with ankylosing spondylitis or in good health (not recorded which). Sequencing was carried out using blood, either unsorted or a sorted T cell fraction (not recorded which). The rearrangement joins TRBV10-3 to TRBJ2-7, with D possibly called TRBD1 or TRBD2 (5 bases each). The CDR3 DNA is TGTGCCATCAGTGCCGCCCTGGGGCAGGAGGCTACGCATCAGTACTTC. Amino acids: CAISAALGQEATHQYF.